The present T cell receptor (beta chain) was sequenced within a study of blood T cell repertoires in COVID-19. Study-wide context: From T cells, B-cell-depleted T cells, or PBMCs came the material, which was cDNA or gDNA.

This clone was counted only a few times. Measured with immunoSEQ multiplex PCR; TCRdb has only the in-frame clones, and not every one. The table lists 27,000 or so clones, about 83% of them singletons, with about two thirds in the top ten. The sequencing sample was made of peripheral blood. The sequence was collected from a man aged 65-85 years with acute or convalescent COVID-19.

The DNA for the CDR3 is TGCGCCAGCAGCTTGGACGGGACAGGGGGCATCGGGGAGCTGTTTTTT. Translated: CASSLDGTGGIGELFF. The genes are TRBV5-1 and TRBJ2-2; 12 nucleotides agree with TRBD1. J lost 7 bases, V lost 0 bases, and 4 bases had no gene match. From germline, CDR1 is SGHRS and CDR2 YFSETQ. The CDR3 has 16 amino acids.